This TCR beta chain comes out of a study of cytomegalovirus exposure and HLA in healthy donors. The V and J ends lost 1 base and 7 bases, in that order; junction bases with no gene match: 4. This CDR3 has 13 amino acids. Per germline, CDR1 MGHRA and CDR2 YSYEKL. Study-wide results and limits: As a later analysis showed, a missense DCLRE1C variant was linked to trimming of TCR beta V- and J-genes. Among TCR beta chains of equal frequency, HLA-associated ones were more clonally expanded in a later analysis.

In the PCR, 60 Vbeta and 13 Jbeta primers were used. Here immunoSEQ multiplex PCR was the method, and the copy in TCRdb shows in-frame clones only, minus some. Of 85,000 to 95,000 clones in the sample, about 80% were seen once. This clone was seen a few times. Its matching antigen is unknown. The rearrangement uses TRBV4-1 and TRBJ2-7; TRBD2 agrees at 7 bases. The receptor was isolated from a man in his thirties or forties in good health and CMV-seropositive. The sequenced material came from PBMCs. In DNA, the CDR3 is TGCGCCAGCAGCCAAGTTCCGGGAGGTGAGCAGTACTTC. Protein sequence: CASSQVPGGEQYF.